Presented here are 29 T cell receptor beta chains from one specimen sequenced in a study of graft-versus-host responses after intestinal transplantation. Labeling with CFSE marked about 200,000 responder cells, which were plated with about 200,000 irradiated, violet-dye-labeled stimulator cells. Generated by immunoSEQ multiplex PCR, the TCRdb table keeps only in-frame clones and is missing some. The data contain 9,900 or so clones, around 26% of them singletons. The material sequenced was alloreactive CD8+ T cells from a mixed lymphocyte reaction culture, taken before intestinal transplant. Subset specified: CFSE-low proliferating T cells sorted from roughly 6-day pre-transplant mixed lymphocyte reaction (GvH or HvG direction). Receptors originate from a human patient who received an intestinal transplant.

The genes are TRBV6-1 and TRBJ2-1; 8 nucleotides match TRBD1. Germline CDR1 and CDR2: MNHNS and SASEGT. V lost 8 bases and J lost 8; bases outside the gene matches: 11. CDR3 length: 14 amino acids. CDR3 in DNA: TGTGCCAGCGGGATCTCAGGGGGCGGGGATGAGCAGTTCTTC. It is translated as CASGISGGGDEQFF.

This clone was counted between two and nine times. In DNA, the CDR3 is TGCGCCAGCAGCACTGGGGGGGGCTATGGCTACACCTTC. As protein: CASSTGGGYGYTF. V gene TRBV5-1 combines with J gene TRBJ1-2; tentative D call: TRBD1 (5 bases). V lost 4 bases and J 4 bases, leaving 11 bases between the germline ends. There are 13 residues in the CDR3. The germline V gene has CDR1 SGHRS and CDR2 YFSETQ.

By proportion, this clone is medium-sized. The chain is built from TRBV4-2 and TRBJ1-1; a weak D match, TRBD1 (6 bases). Trimming took 4 bases from V and 3 from J, leaving 15 bases between them. This CDR3 region has 15 residues. The V gene's germline CDR1 is LGHNA and CDR2 YNFKEQ. The CDR3, as DNA: TGTGCCAGCAGCCGTTTACAGGGTATTGACACTGAAGCTTTCTTT. Protein product: CASSRLQGIDTEAFF.

This clone was seen just once. The chain links TRBV10-3 to TRBJ2-3; 13 bases map to TRBD2. Trimming cost V 3 bases and J 2 bases; bases outside gene matches: 5. The CDR3 spans 17 residues. Germline V lookup: CDR1 ENHRY, CDR2 SYGVKD. Here the CDR3 reads CAISETSGGAPTDTQYF. The CDR3, as DNA: TGTGCCATCAGTGAAACTAGCGGGGGGGCCCCCACAGATACGCAGTATTTT.

This chain uses TRBV10-3 with TRBJ2-7; a weak D match, TRBD2 (6 bases). Trimming removed 4 bases at V and 6 bases at J, with 13 bases between. Germline CDR1 and CDR2: ENHRY and SYGVKD. The CDR3 has 13 residues. For the CDR3, the DNA is TGTGCCATCAGTGGGGCGGGGAACCGCGAGCAGTACTTC. Amino acid sequence: CAISGAGNREQYF.

The V and J genes are TRBV7-8 and TRBJ2-3, with D maybe TRBD1 (6 bases). Trimming pared 2 bases from V and 4 bases from J, leaving 19 bases between. Germline V lookup: CDR1 SGHVS, CDR2 FQNEAQ. This CDR3 region has 17 residues. The CDR3: CASSLWGTQTNPDTQYF. The CDR3 coding sequence is TGTGCCAGCAGCTTATGGGGGACACAAACAAACCCAGATACGCAGTATTTT.

The V and J genes are TRBV9 and TRBJ1-1; D might be TRBD1 (6 bases). This CDR3 is 15 amino acids long. With 0 bases removed from V and 4 bases from J, the gap between germline ends came to 13 bases. CDR1 SGDLS and CDR2 YYNGEE come from the germline V gene. The CDR3 nucleotides read TGTGCCAGCAGCGTAGGGGATTGGGACATCACTGAAGCTTTCTTT. This translates into CASSVGDWDITEAFF.

The chain recombines TRBV18 with TRBJ1-2; D remains unclear. Germline V gene lookup returns CDR1 KGHSH and CDR2 LQKENI. The CDR3 has 12 amino acids. V gave up 0 bases and J gave up 7 bases, with 6 bases separating them. The CDR3 sequence: CASSPPQAGYTF. CDR3 nucleotide sequence: TGTGCCAGCTCACCACCGCAGGCTGGCTACACCTTC.

This chain links TRBV19 with TRBJ2-7, with a possible D match to TRBD1 (5 bases). Germline V lookup: CDR1 LNHDA, CDR2 SQIVND (reference sequence). V lost 3 bases to trimming and J lost 0 bases, with 9 bases between them. The CDR3 sequence is 14 residues long. The CDR3 DNA reads as TGTGCCAGTAGTATGGGGCGGAGCTCCTACGAGCAGTACTTC. This translates into CASSMGRSSYEQYF.

The chain uses TRBV4-1 and TRBJ1-2; D is uncertain. The CDR3 covers 16 residues. Germline CDR1 is MGHRA and CDR2 is YSYEKL. The germline V and J ends were trimmed by 0 bases and 5 bases, with 16 bases remaining between them. This CDR3 reads CASSQDAAGSLYGYTF. In DNA form, the CDR3 reads TGCGCCAGCAGCCAAGATGCGGCTGGGAGCCTTTATGGCTACACCTTC.

V gene TRBV14 combines with J gene TRBJ2-7; no clear D. Trimming cost V 0 bases and J 0 bases, with 12 bases left between them. The CDR3 spans 16 residues. Germline V gene lookup returns CDR1 SGHDN and CDR2 FVKESK. DNA for the CDR3: TGTGCCAGCAGCCAAGATGCACAGACAAGCTCCTACGAGCAGTACTTC. It is translated as CASSQDAQTSSYEQYF.

Judged by abundance, this clone is medium-sized. The rearrangement joins TRBV4-1 to TRBJ1-5, with D unresolved. The length of the CDR3 is 14 residues. V was shortened by 1 base and J by 6 bases, with 10 bases between the two germline ends. Germline-derived CDR1 and CDR2 are MGHRA and YSYEKL. DNA for the CDR3: TGCGCCAGCAGCCAAGTTCACGGAGGTCAGCCCCAGCATTTT. Its protein product is CASSQVHGGQPQHF.

This clone is medium-sized in the sample. The chain's CDR3 is CASSSRADRGGDTGELFF. The CDR3 DNA sequence: TGTGCCAGCAGCTCGCGGGCCGACAGGGGGGGCGACACCGGGGAGCTGTTTTTT. This chain links TRBV7-6 with TRBJ2-2; 9 bases match TRBD1. The CDR3 is 18 residues long. The V and J ends lost 4 bases and 3 bases, in that order; junction bases with no gene match: 12. Germline V CDR1 and CDR2: SGHVS, FNYEAQ.

This rearrangement joins TRBV11-2 to TRBJ2-7; 9 bases line up with TRBD1. The V segment lost 7 bases and the J segment 4 bases; nucleotides outside the gene matches: 8. The CDR3 length is 14 residues. Looked up from germline, CDR1 is SGHAT and CDR2 is FQNNGV. CDR3 nucleotide sequence: TGTGCCAGCATCTCCCGGGGACAGGGATACGAGCAGTACTTC. As protein: CASISRGQGYEQYF.

The chain joins TRBV13 to TRBJ2-3, with TRBD2 matching 10 bases. Germline V CDR1 and CDR2: PRHDT, FYEKMQ (reference sequence). The J segment lost 1 base and the V segment lost 3 bases, leaving 4 bases of the junction unmatched. The CDR3 is made up of 16 amino acids. The CDR3 DNA follows: TGTGCCAGCAGCTTTTCTACTAGCGGGGGCACAGATACGCAGTATTTT. Protein: CASSFSTSGGTDTQYF.

This clone was seen a few times. J is TRBJ2-7 and V is TRBV7-9; D unresolved. From germline, CDR1 is SEHNR and CDR2 FQNEAQ (reference sequence). The CDR3 consists of 15 residues. V was shortened by 5 bases and J by 2 bases, with 16 bases between the two germline ends. The CDR3 loop is CASSNRVAGTYEQYF. The CDR3 DNA is TGTGCCAGCAGCAATCGGGTCGCCGGAACCTACGAGCAGTACTTC.

The chain uses TRBV7-9 and TRBJ2-7; D may be TRBD2 (6 bases). Germline V CDR1 and CDR2: SEHNR, FQNEAQ (reference sequence). This CDR3 has 15 amino acids. The V and J ends lost 2 bases and 6 bases respectively, with 17 bases between them. CDR3 nucleotides: TGTGCCAGCAGCTTATTAGTGACAGCCGGGAGCGAGCAGTACTTC. It codes for CASSLLVTAGSEQYF.

This clone was picked up a small number of times. This chain links TRBV6-1 with TRBJ2-5, with 7 bases matching TRBD2. V lost 2 bases to trimming and J lost 5 bases; unmatched junction nucleotides: 11. Germline V gives CDR1 MNHNS, CDR2 SASEGT. The CDR3 sequence is 16 residues long. The CDR3 sequence is CASSESGEGTQETQYF. In DNA, the CDR3 is TGTGCCAGCAGTGAAAGCGGGGAGGGGACGCAGGAGACCCAGTACTTC.

By proportion, this clone is medium-sized. V and J are TRBV4-2 and TRBJ2-5, with 11 bases that match TRBD2. CDR1 is LGHNA and CDR2 is YNFKEQ in the germline V gene. The CDR3 spans 16 residues. J lost 1 base, V lost 5 bases, and 6 bases had no gene match. DNA of the CDR3: TGTGCCAGCAGCTTTCGACTAGCGGGGACCCAAGAGACCCAGTACTTC. Encoded protein: CASSFRLAGTQETQYF.

The chain recombines TRBV14 with TRBJ1-2; D might be TRBD1 (6 bases). Per the germline V gene, CDR1 is SGHDN and CDR2 is FVKESK. The CDR3 has 15 residues. The V end was cut by 1 base, the J end by 7 bases, with 16 bases between. The DNA for the CDR3 is TGTGCCAGCAGCCAAGGGCCCCAGGGGCCCGGTGGCTACACCTTC. Translated, it gives CASSQGPQGPGGYTF.

This clone was picked up a small number of times. The rearrangement joins TRBV9 to TRBJ2-7; D is possibly TRBD1 (6 bases). Germline loops: CDR1 SGDLS, CDR2 YYNGEE. This CDR3 is 16 amino acids long. With 0 bases removed from V and 2 bases from J, the gap between germline ends came to 15 bases. For the CDR3, the DNA is TGTGCCAGCAGCGTAGACGGGTCGGACAGTGCCTACGAGCAGTACTTC. It yields the protein CASSVDGSDSAYEQYF.

This clone was detected once. The CDR3 coding sequence is TGTGCCAGCTCGGCGGGGCAACTGGGTCAGCCCCAGCATTTT. Its translation is CASSAGQLGQPQHF. This sequence joins TRBV18 and TRBJ1-5, with D possibly being TRBD1 (5 bases). The V end lost 6 bases, the J end lost 6 bases, and 15 bases lay between the germline ends. The CDR3 is 14 amino acids. Germline values: CDR1 KGHSH, CDR2 LQKENI.

This chain joins TRBV6-6 and TRBJ2-7, with TRBD2 identical over 11 bases. Germline loops: CDR1 MNHNY, CDR2 SVGAGI (reference sequence). The CDR3 sequence is 15 residues long. Trimming took 5 bases from V and 2 from J; bases not matched to a gene: 5. The CDR3 region has the DNA TGTGCCAGCAGTCTCCTAGCGGGGGGAACCTACGAGCAGTACTTC. As protein: CASSLLAGGTYEQYF.

The J gene is TRBJ2-2, the V gene TRBV7-9; D call uncertain. Per germline, CDR1 SEHNR and CDR2 FQNEAQ (reference sequence). V lost 3 bases and J lost 4, with 15 bases in between. The CDR3 runs to 16 residues. The CDR3 here is CASSFLPQVGTGELFF. DNA for the CDR3: TGTGCCAGCAGCTTCCTTCCCCAGGTGGGCACCGGGGAGCTGTTTTTT.

This clone was seen only a few times. V usage is TRBV7-9 and J usage is TRBJ1-1; 7 nucleotides match TRBD1. The CDR3 consists of 15 residues. Trimming cost V 3 bases and J 1 base; bases outside gene matches: 5. Germline assignment: CDR1 SEHNR and CDR2 FQNEAQ (reference sequence). In nucleotides, the CDR3 is TGTGCCAGCAGCTTTACAGGGGACAGGAACACTGAAGCTTTCTTT. Translating gives CASSFTGDRNTEAFF.

By share, this clone counts as medium-sized. The chain couples TRBV5-6 to TRBJ1-4, with TRBD1 matching 10 bases. The V segment lost 3 bases and the J segment 8 bases; nucleotides outside the gene matches: 4. Germline lookup yields CDR1 SGHDT and CDR2 YYEEEE. The CDR3 covers 14 residues. The CDR3 nucleotides read TGTGCCAGCAGCTACGGGACAGGGGTAGAAAAACTGTTTTTT. Protein product: CASSYGTGVEKLFF.

This clone occurred a few times. The chain is built from TRBV19 and TRBJ1-1; D uncertain. The CDR3 runs 12 residues. Germline CDR1 and CDR2: LNHDA and SQIVND (reference sequence). Trimming took off 6 bases at V and 8 bases at J, with 13 bases between the two ends. The CDR3 spells CASSPSGSEAFF. CDR3 coding DNA: TGTGCCAGTAGCCCTTCGGGGAGCGAAGCTTTCTTT. The whole variable domain, filled in from reference TRBV19 and TRBJ1-1, reads DGGITQSPKYLFRKEGQNVTLSCEQNLNHDAMYWYRQDPGQGLRLIYYSQIVNDFQKGDIAEGYSVSREKKESFPLTVTSAQKNPTAFYLCASSPSGSEAFFGQGTRLTVV.

In its sample, this clone is medium-sized. V usage is TRBV4-1 and J usage is TRBJ2-2; 12 bases are a match to TRBD2. Per germline, CDR1 MGHRA and CDR2 YSYEKL. The V segment lost 1 base and the J segment 6 bases; nucleotides outside the gene matches: 12. There are 19 residues in the CDR3. CDR3 amino acids: CASSQVGMGLAGLSGELFF. The CDR3 nucleotides are TGCGCCAGCAGCCAAGTGGGGATGGGACTAGCGGGTTTATCCGGGGAGCTGTTTTTT.

This sequence joins TRBV10-2 and TRBJ1-6; D not certain. CDR1 and CDR2 (germline): WSHSY, SAAADI. V was pared by 4 bases and J by 10 bases, with 14 bases between. The CDR3 totals 14 residues. CDR3 protein: CASSGLVISSPLHF. The CDR3 DNA follows: TGCGCCAGCAGTGGCTTAGTTATATCCTCACCCCTCCACTTT.